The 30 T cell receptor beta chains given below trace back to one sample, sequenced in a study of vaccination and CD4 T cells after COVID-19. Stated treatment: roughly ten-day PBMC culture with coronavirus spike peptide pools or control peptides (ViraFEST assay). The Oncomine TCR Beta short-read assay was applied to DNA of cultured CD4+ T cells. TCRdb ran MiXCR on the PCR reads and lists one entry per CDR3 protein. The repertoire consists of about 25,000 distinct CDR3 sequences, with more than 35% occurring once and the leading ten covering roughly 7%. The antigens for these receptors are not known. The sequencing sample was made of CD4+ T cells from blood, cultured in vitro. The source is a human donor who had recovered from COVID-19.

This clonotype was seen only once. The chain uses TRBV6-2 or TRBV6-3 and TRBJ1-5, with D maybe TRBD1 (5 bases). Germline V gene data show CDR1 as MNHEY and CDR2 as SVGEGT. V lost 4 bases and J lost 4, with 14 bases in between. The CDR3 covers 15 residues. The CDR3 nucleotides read TGTGCCAGCAGTTCAACCGGGACGGTTAATCAGCCCCAGCATTTT. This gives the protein CASSSTGTVNQPQHF.

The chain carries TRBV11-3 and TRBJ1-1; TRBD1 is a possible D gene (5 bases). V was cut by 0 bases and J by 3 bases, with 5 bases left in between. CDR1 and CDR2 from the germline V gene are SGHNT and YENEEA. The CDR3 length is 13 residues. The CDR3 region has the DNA TGTGCCAGCAGCTTAGAGGGGGACACTGAAGCTTTCTTT. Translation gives CASSLEGDTEAFF.

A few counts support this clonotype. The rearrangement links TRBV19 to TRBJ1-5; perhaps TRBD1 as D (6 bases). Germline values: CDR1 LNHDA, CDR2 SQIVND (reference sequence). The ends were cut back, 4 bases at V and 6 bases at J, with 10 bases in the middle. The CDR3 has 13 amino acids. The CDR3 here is CASSKQGGQPQHF. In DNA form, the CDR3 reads TGTGCCAGTAGTAAACAGGGTGGTCAGCCCCAGCATTTT.

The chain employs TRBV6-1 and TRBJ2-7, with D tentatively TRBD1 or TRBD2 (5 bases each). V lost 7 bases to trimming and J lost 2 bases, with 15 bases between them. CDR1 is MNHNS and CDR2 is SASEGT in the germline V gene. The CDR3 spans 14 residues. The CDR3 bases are TGTGCCAGCAACCCAGGGACGGCAACCTACGAGCAGTACTTC. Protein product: CASNPGTATYEQYF.

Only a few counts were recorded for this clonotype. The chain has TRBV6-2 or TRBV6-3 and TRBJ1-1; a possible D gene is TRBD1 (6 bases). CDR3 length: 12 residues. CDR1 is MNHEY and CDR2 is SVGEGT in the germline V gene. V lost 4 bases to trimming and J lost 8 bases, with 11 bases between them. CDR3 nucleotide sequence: TGTGCCAGCAGTTCTCACAGGGACGAAGCTTTCTTT. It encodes CASSSHRDEAFF.

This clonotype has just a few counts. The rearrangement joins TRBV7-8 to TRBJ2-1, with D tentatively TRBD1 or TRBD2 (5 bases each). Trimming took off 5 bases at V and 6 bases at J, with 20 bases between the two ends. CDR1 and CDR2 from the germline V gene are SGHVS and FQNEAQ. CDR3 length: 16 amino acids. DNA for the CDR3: TGTGCCAGCAGCCCCAGTGGTGGGGCGAGGGGCAATGAGCAGTTCTTC. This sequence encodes CASSPSGGARGNEQFF.

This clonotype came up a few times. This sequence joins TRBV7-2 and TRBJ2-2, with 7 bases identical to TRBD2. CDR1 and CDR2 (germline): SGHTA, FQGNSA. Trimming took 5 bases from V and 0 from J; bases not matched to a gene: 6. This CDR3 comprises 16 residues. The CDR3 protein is CASSPRLATNTGELFF. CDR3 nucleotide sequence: TGTGCCAGCAGCCCGCGACTAGCTACGAACACCGGGGAGCTGTTTTTT.

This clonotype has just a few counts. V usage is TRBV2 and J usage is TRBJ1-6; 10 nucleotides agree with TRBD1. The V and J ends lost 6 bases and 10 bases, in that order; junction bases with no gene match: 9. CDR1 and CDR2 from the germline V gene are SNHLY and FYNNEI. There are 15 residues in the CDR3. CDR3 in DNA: TGTGCCAGCAGGGAGAATGACAGGGGGCGATCACCCCTCCACTTT. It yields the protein CASRENDRGRSPLHF.

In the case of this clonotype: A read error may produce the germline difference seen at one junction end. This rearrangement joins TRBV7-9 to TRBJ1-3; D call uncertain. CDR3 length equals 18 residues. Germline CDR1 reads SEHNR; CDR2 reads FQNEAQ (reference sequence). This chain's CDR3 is CASNSQRERQITGNAIYF. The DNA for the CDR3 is TGTGCCAGCAACTCCCAAAGGGAGAGGCAGATCACTGGAAACGCCATATATTTT.

The CDR3 DNA reads as TGTGCCAGCAGCCGAATCTCGACAGGGAGGACGCAGTATTTT. It encodes CASSRISTGRTQYF. The chain combines TRBV28 with TRBJ2-3; perhaps TRBD1 as D (7 bases). V lost 6 bases to trimming and J lost 9 bases, with 19 bases between them. In germline, CDR1 is MDHEN, CDR2 SYDVKM. This CDR3 comprises 14 residues.

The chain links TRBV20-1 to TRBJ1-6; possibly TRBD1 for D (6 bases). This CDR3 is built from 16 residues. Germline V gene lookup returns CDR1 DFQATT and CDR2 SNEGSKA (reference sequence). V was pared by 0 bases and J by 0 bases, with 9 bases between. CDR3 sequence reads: CSARDRTASYNSPLHF. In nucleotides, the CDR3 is TGCAGTGCTAGAGATCGGACAGCCTCCTATAATTCACCCCTCCACTTT.

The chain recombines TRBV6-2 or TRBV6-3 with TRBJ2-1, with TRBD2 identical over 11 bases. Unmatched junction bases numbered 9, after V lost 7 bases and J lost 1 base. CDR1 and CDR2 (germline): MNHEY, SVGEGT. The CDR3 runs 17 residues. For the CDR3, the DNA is TGTGCCAGCAAAGGACTAGCGGGTAGGGGATCCTACAATGAGCAGTTCTTC. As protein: CASKGLAGRGSYNEQFF.

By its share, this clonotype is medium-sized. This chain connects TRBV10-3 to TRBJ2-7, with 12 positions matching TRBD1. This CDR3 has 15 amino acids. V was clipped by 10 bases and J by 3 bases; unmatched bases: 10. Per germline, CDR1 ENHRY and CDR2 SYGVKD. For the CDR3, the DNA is TGTGCCACCGGGGGACAGGGGGCAGTCGTCTACGAGCAGTACTTC. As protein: CATGGQGAVVYEQYF.

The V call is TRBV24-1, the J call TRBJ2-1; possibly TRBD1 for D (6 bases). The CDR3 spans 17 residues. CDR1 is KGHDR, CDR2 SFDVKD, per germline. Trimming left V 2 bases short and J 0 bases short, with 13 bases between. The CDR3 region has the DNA TGTGCCACCAGTGATTGGACAGCATCCAGCTCCTACAATGAGCAGTTCTTC. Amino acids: CATSDWTASSSYNEQFF.

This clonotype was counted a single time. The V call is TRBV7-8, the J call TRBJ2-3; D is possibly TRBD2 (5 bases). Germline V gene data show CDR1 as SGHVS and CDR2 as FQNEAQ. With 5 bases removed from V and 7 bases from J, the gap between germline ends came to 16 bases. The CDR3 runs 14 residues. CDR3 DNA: TGTGCCAGCAGCGTACGACCCTTAGCGAATACGCAGTATTTT. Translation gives CASSVRPLANTQYF. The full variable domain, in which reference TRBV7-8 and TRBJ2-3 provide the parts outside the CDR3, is GAGVSQSPRYKVAKRGQDVALRCDPISGHVSLFWYQQALGQGPEFLTYFQNEAQLDKSGLPSDRFFAERPEGSVSTLKIQRTQQEDSAVYLCASSVRPLANTQYFGPGTRLTVL.

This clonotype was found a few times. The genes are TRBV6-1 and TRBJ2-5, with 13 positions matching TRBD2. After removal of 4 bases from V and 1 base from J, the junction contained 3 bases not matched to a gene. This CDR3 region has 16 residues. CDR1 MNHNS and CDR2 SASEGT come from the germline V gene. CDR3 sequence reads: CASSVGTSGAQETQYF. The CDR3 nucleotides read TGTGCCAGCAGTGTCGGGACTAGCGGGGCCCAAGAGACCCAGTACTTC.

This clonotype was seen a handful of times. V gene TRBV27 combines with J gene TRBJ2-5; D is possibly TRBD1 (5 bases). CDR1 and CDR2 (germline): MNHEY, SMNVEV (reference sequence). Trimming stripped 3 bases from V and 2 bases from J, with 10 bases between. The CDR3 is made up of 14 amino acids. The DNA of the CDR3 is TGTGCCAGCAGTTTGTTACAGGAGCAAGAGACCCAGTACTTC. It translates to CASSLLQEQETQYF.

The CDR3 loop is CASRRGTVNYGYTF. The CDR3 DNA is TGTGCCAGCAGAAGGGGGACTGTGAACTATGGCTACACCTTC. The chain carries TRBV28 and TRBJ1-2; D possibly corresponds to TRBD1 (6 bases). CDR1 MDHEN and CDR2 SYDVKM come from the germline V gene. The CDR3 consists of 14 residues. V gave up 6 bases and J gave up 2 bases, with 13 bases separating them.

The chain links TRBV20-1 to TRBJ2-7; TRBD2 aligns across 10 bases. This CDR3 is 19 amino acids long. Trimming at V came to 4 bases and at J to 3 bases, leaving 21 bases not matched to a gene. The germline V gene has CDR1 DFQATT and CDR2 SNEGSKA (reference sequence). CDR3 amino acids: CSAKVAGGHRTTPIYEQYF. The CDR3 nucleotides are TGCAGTGCTAAGGTAGCGGGAGGCCATAGAACAACACCCATCTACGAGCAGTACTTC.

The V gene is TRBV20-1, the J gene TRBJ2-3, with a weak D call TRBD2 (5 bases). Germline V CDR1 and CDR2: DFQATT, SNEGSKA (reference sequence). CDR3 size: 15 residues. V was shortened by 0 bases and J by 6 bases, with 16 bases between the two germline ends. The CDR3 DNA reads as TGCAGTGCTAGAGACCACGCCGGAGGAACCGATACGCAGTATTTT. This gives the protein CSARDHAGGTDTQYF.

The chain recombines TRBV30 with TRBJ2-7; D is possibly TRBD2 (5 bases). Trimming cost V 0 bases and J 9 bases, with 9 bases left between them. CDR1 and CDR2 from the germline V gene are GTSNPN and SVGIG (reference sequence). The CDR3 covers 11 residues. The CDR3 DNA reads TGTGCCTGGAGTGTCAAGAGCGGGCAGTACTTC. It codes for CAWSVKSGQYF.

The CDR3 reads CASSERPGQYNEQFF. The CDR3 DNA follows: TGTGCCAGCAGTGAAAGGCCAGGGCAGTACAATGAGCAGTTCTTC. The chain is built from TRBV2 and TRBJ2-1; possibly TRBD1 for D (5 bases). The V end lost 2 bases, the J end lost 4 bases, and 12 bases lay between the germline ends. CDR1 is SNHLY, CDR2 FYNNEI, per germline. The CDR3 has 15 amino acids.

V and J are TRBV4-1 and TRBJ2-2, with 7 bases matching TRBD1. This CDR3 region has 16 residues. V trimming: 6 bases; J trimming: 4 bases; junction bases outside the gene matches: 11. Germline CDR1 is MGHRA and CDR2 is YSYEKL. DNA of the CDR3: TGCGCCAGCAGAAGCAGCGACAGGGATCGCACCGGGGAGCTGTTTTTT. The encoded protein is CASRSSDRDRTGELFF.

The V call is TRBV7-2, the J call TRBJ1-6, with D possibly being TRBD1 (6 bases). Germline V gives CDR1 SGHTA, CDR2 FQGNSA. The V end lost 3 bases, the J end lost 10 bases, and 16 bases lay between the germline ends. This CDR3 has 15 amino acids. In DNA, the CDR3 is TGTGCCAGCAGCTTCTCGGGGAGGGGGGGGTCACCCCTCCACTTT. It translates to CASSFSGRGGSPLHF.

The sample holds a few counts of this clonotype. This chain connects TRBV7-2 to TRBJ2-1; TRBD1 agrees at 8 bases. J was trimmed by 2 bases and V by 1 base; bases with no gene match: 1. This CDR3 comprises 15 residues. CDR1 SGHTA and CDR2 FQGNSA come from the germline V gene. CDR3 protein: CASSLEGQAYNEQFF. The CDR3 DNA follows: TGTGCCAGCAGCTTAGAGGGACAGGCCTACAATGAGCAGTTCTTC.

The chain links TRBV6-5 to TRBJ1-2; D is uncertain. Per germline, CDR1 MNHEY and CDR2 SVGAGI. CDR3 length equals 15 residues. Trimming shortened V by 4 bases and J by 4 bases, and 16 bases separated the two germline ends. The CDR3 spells CASSSELLTFYGYTF. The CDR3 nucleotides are TGTGCCAGCAGTTCTGAGCTTCTCACCTTCTATGGCTACACCTTC.

This CDR3 reads CASSLGDGGSYYEQYF. The CDR3 nucleotides are TGTGCCAGCAGCTTAGGGGATGGGGGCAGTTACTACGAGCAGTACTTC. The chain recombines TRBV7-9 with TRBJ2-7; D perhaps matches TRBD1 (6 bases). V gave up 1 base and J gave up 3 bases, with 16 bases separating them. The germline V gene has CDR1 SEHNR and CDR2 FQNEAQ (reference sequence). This CDR3 has 16 amino acids.

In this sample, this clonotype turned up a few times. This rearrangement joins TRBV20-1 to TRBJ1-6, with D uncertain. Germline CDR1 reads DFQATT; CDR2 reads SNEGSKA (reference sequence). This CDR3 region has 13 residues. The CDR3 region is CGSASSYNSPLHF. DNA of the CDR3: TGCGGCAGCGCTAGCTCCTATAATTCACCCCTCCACTTT.

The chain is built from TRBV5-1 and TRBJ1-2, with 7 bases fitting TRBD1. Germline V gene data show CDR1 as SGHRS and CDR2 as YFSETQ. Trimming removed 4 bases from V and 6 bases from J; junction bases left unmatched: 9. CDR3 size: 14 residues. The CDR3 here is CASSVAGTANGYTF. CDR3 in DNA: TGCGCCAGCAGCGTCGCCGGGACAGCGAATGGCTACACCTTC.

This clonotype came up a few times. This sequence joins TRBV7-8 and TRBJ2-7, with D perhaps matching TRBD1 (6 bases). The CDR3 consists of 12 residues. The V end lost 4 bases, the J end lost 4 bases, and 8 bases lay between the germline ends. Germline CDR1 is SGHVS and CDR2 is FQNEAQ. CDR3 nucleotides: TGTGCCAGCAGCTCCAGGGGTTACGAGCAGTACTTC. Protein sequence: CASSSRGYEQYF.